This T cell receptor (beta chain) originates from a study of blood T cell repertoires in COVID-19. About the research overall: COVID-19 samples collected from the United States, Italy and Spain covered acute and convalescent phases.

The CDR3 covers 16 residues. CDR1 and CDR2 (germline): LGHDT, YNNKEL (reference sequence). V gave up 0 bases and J gave up 5 bases; unmatched junction bases: 9. Authors' methods: Amplifying reference gene primers gave estimates of nucleated cell counts. Repertoires were generated with immunoSEQ multiplex PCR, while TCRdb's copy carries only in-frame clones and drops some. That table supplies the V and J calls and clone size; D and trimming were determined from the DNA. This sample yields around 100,000 clones, of which 80% to 85% are seen a single time; about 6.3% belongs to the top ten. This chain joins TRBV3-1 (or the pseudogene TRBV3-2) and TRBJ2-7, with 8 bases fitting TRBD2. The sample was peripheral blood. The sequence came from a man aged 60 to 69 with acute or convalescent COVID-19. CDR3 residues: CASSQDPGGALNEQYF. CDR3 coding DNA: TGTGCCAGCAGCCAAGACCCCGGGGGGGCCCTTAACGAGCAGTACTTC.